This T cell receptor beta chain is drawn from a study of tumor-infiltrating lymphocytes in primary liver carcinoma (dated by TCRdb to 2016 to 2017). At the level of the whole study: Between late 2015 and March 2016, roughly five patients in China with histopathologically diagnosed primary liver carcinoma had surgical resection. Hepatocellular carcinoma (four) or combined HCC and intrahepatic cholangiocarcinoma (one) was present in the five patients, who were three men and two women aged 30 to 69 years. The five patients had tumors of stage T1-T3 N0M0, with maximum diameters ranging from about 4.2 to 11 cm. Samples yielded roughly 3.65 to 7.5 million productive TCRbeta reads; read depth did not differ significantly between tissue types. Across five regions of each liver tumor, along with adjacent normal tissue and blood, the study brought together TCRbeta repertoire sequencing, expression microarrays and whole-exome sequencing. A total of approximately 35 specimens from 5 patients underwent TCRbeta repertoire sequencing, comprising 25 tumor regions, 5 adjacent noncancerous liver tissues and 5 peripheral blood samples. Reproducibility between technical replicate repertoires was high, with correlation coefficients above 0.98 and mean shared-clone rates approximately 0.88.

Blood RNA was extracted from unsorted whole blood using TRIzol reagent, and germline DNA was obtained with the DNeasy Blood & Tissue kit. At the time of sampling, the patients were treatment-naive and had chronic HBV infection. Before surgery, approximately 4.3 milliliters of peripheral blood were drawn into K2EDTA tubes. The research as a whole found: Comparison of CD4+ and CD8+ T cell repertoires was precluded by the use of bulk unsorted samples. The study included only four to six patients, and the authors note findings should be validated in a larger study. A significantly larger repertoire fraction was made up by the top 250 clones in tumors than in blood (p = 0.039). Only the TCR beta chain was sequenced, so true repertoire diversity is likely underestimated because unpaired alpha chains were not captured. Consistent with antigen-driven expansion, pairs of tumor regions showed higher repertoire overlap (mean roughly 36%) than either tumor-adjacent pairs (around 17%) or tumor-blood pairs (about 15%).

This clonotype has a single count. It has no known antigen specificity. Mismatch with germline at one junction end may stem from a read error. TCRbeta-specific cDNA was reverse-transcribed from about 500 ng total RNA using a constant-region primer and ProtoScript II reverse transcriptase. TCRbeta libraries were built with three nested multiplex PCR rounds, a slightly modified ARM-PCR procedure. Multiplex TRBV1-TRBV30 forward primers and a Cbeta reverse primer were used in the first two PCR rounds, each of which was run for roughly 9 cycles. A final 25-cycle PCR with Deep VentR polymerase added sample barcodes and Illumina adapters. Before sequencing, amplicons between 200 and 500 bp were purified from gel using a QIAquick gel extraction kit. An Illumina HiSeq 2500 was used to sequence the TCRbeta amplicons with 250-bp paired-end reads. Under the source paper's analysis protocol: To recover full CDR3 sequences, reads were quality-trimmed using Trimmomatic v0.33 and paired reads were then merged using FLASH v1.2.11. V, D and J germline segments were assigned to the rearranged TCRbeta sequences using MiGEC v1.2.1b. Clonotype statistics and Shannon-Wiener diversity indices were computed with VDJtools v1.0.0. To cut down on sampling bias, every analysis after diversity analysis relied on just the 250 most abundant clonotypes from each sample. TCRdb cleaned the public reads at Q25 with fastp, built clones with MiXCR and kept in-frame beta chains. Each CDR3 protein gets just one entry, which takes the most common genes and DNA from the rows behind it. The V and J calls follow TCRdb's processing rather than the paper's. The sample contains fewer than 400,000 distinct CDR3 sequences, approximately 58% of them found a single time. Together, the top ten hold about 15% of the sample.

Measured from the cysteine to the phenylalanine, the CDR3 is 13 residues long. Only the CDR3 DNA stays, 39 bases, in frame from base 1. CDR1 and CDR2, per the germline V gene, are SQVTM and ANQGSEA. The sequence joins TRBV29-1 to TRBJ1-1, with the D segment identity uncertain. Sequenced material: peripheral blood. The sequence derives from a woman aged 25 to 39 with primary liver carcinoma and hepatitis B virus infection. The nucleotides are TGCAACGTTTATTACAGACTGAACACTGAAGCTTTCTTT. Its translation is CNVYYRLNTEAFF.